A single sample gave rise to the 5 T cell receptor beta chains below, sequenced in a study of T cell repertoires in cytomegalovirus infection. TCRdb processed the reads anew with MiXCR; each CDR3 protein has one entry. This sample has about 150,000 distinct CDR3 sequences, with around a quarter found just once. The sequenced material came from PBMCs. Receptors originate from a human donor in good health (CMV status not recorded). Some clones in this sample may be carry-over from other donors' samples.

The sample holds a few counts of this clonotype. This chain links TRBV24-1 with TRBJ2-5, with D perhaps assigned TRBD1 or TRBD2 (5 bases each). V lost 4 bases and J lost 1, with 18 bases in between. The germline CDR1 and CDR2 sequences are KGHDR and SFDVKD. The CDR3 loop spans 17 amino acids. The CDR3 bases are TGTGCCACCAGTGACCCCGGGACGGGTCTGCCCCAAGAGACCCAGTACTTC. This codes for CATSDPGTGLPQETQYF.

The chain has TRBV20-1 and TRBJ2-5, with TRBD2 identical over 12 bases. Looked up from germline, CDR1 is DFQATT and CDR2 is SNEGSKA (reference sequence). The CDR3 sequence is 14 residues long. Trimming removed 5 bases from V and 3 bases from J; junction bases left unmatched: 4. The CDR3, as DNA: TGCAGTGCTGGACTAGCGGGAAGAGAAGAGACCCAGTACTTC. Translating gives CSAGLAGREETQYF.

At least ten counts were recorded for this clonotype. This chain joins TRBV19 and TRBJ2-4; 9 nucleotides line up with TRBD1. CDR1 and CDR2 (germline): LNHDA, SQIVND (reference sequence). The CDR3 length is 17 residues. V was pared by 4 bases and J by 2 bases, with 9 bases of the junction left unmatched. CDR3 nucleotides: TGTGCCAGTAGTACCTACGGGACAGGGTTGCCCAAAAACATTCAGTACTTC. Amino acids: CASSTYGTGLPKNIQYF.

V and J are TRBV4-3 and TRBJ1-2; 7 bases agree with TRBD1. Losses at the gene ends were 0 bases for V and 3 bases for J; bases not matched to a gene: 10. The CDR3 consists of 17 residues. Germline V gives CDR1 LGHNA, CDR2 YSLEER. CDR3 DNA sequence: TGCGCCAGCAGCCAAGATCTTTCTAGGGGGACAGACTATGGCTACACCTTC. Residues: CASSQDLSRGTDYGYTF.

This clonotype appeared a few times. V and J are TRBV7-9 and TRBJ1-1; tentative D call: TRBD1 (6 bases). The germline V gene has CDR1 SEHNR and CDR2 FQNEAQ (reference sequence). The germline V and J ends were trimmed by 5 bases and 6 bases, with 16 bases remaining between them. This CDR3 is 14 amino acids long. The CDR3 spells CASSETIRGAEAFF. The CDR3 DNA follows: TGTGCCAGCAGCGAGACAATCAGGGGAGCTGAAGCTTTCTTT.